Listed here are 29 T cell receptor beta chains from one sample, sequenced in a study of cytomegalovirus exposure and HLA in healthy donors. Both 60 Vbeta primers and 13 Jbeta primers went into the PCR. Sequencing was performed with immunoSEQ multiplex PCR; in TCRdb, only in-frame clones are kept and a portion is missing. This table holds fewer than 200,000 clones, 65% to 80% found once. Sequenced sample: PBMCs. The origin of the receptors is a woman aged 40 to 50 in good health and CMV-seronegative.

The chain couples TRBV11-2 to TRBJ2-3, with D unresolved. The V end was cut by 0 bases, the J end by 6 bases, with 10 bases between. The CDR3 consists of 14 residues. Germline V gene sequence: CDR1 SGHAT, CDR2 FQNNGV. The CDR3 region is CASSLDYAADTQYF. The CDR3 region has the DNA TGTGCCAGCAGCTTAGACTACGCGGCGGATACGCAGTATTTT.

The chain is built from TRBV4-2 and TRBJ2-7; 8 bases fit TRBD2. This CDR3 has 16 amino acids. CDR1 LGHNA and CDR2 YNFKEQ come from the germline V gene. Germline trimming cut 0 bases from V and 4 bases from J; bases unmatched to any gene: 8. The DNA for the CDR3 is TGTGCCAGCAGCCAAGATGCGGGCAGCGGGAGTTACGAGCAGTACTTC. Amino acid sequence: CASSQDAGSGSYEQYF.

The rearrangement links TRBV7-9 to TRBJ2-2; TRBD2 aligns across 7 bases. Germline V gives CDR1 SEHNR, CDR2 FQNEAQ (reference sequence). The CDR3 extends over 18 amino acids. V lost 2 bases to trimming and J lost 3 bases; unmatched junction nucleotides: 12. CDR3 coding DNA: TGTGCCAGCAGCTTAAGGGGACTAAAAAATTGGGACACCGGGGAGCTGTTTTTT. Translation: CASSLRGLKNWDTGELFF.

This chain links TRBV4-3 with TRBJ2-3; unclear D gene. The CDR3 is made up of 13 amino acids. Between the trimmed V and J ends, which lost 0 bases and 4 bases, there was a span of 5 bases. Germline values: CDR1 LGHNA, CDR2 YSLEER. Written as DNA, the CDR3 is TGCGCCAGCAGCCAAGATTTAGCAGATACGCAGTATTTT. The encoded protein is CASSQDLADTQYF.

The CDR3 region is CASMHTSGGTDTQYF. CDR3 nucleotides: TGTGCCAGTATGCACACTAGCGGGGGCACAGATACGCAGTATTTT. The chain couples TRBV19 to TRBJ2-3; 10 positions agree with TRBD2. CDR1 LNHDA and CDR2 SQIVND come from the germline V gene (reference sequence). This CDR3 has 15 amino acids. V trimming: 7 bases; J trimming: 1 base; junction bases outside the gene matches: 5.

This chain links TRBV5-1 with TRBJ1-1, with 7 bases lining up with TRBD1. The ends lost 1 base at V and 6 bases at J; junction bases unmatched: 12. The CDR3 consists of 16 residues. The V gene's germline CDR1 is SGHRS and CDR2 YFSETQ. In DNA, the CDR3 is TGCGCCAGCAGCTTGATGGCTACAGGGGCGGGCCCTGAAGCTTTCTTT. Protein: CASSLMATGAGPEAFF.

The sample holds one count of this clone. CDR3 protein: CASRRGEEFNEKLFF. The CDR3 region has the DNA TGCGCCAGCAGGCGCGGGGAGGAGTTTAATGAAAAACTGTTTTTT. V usage is TRBV5-1 and J usage is TRBJ1-4; D gene ambiguous. Trimming took off 5 bases at V and 4 bases at J, with 15 bases between the two ends. CDR3 length: 15 amino acids. Germline assignment: CDR1 SGHRS and CDR2 YFSETQ.

V is TRBV10-3 and J is TRBJ2-3; unclear D gene. The CDR3 spans 16 residues. CDR1 and CDR2 from the germline V gene are ENHRY and SYGVKD. V lost 0 bases and J 1 base, leaving 11 bases between the germline ends. The CDR3, as DNA: TGTGCCATCAGTGAGTCGTTCCTACCCCGCACAGATACGCAGTATTTT. It encodes CAISESFLPRTDTQYF.

Comments on this clone: Other DNA sequences of this sample code for an identical CDR3. CDR3 sequence (DNA): TGCGCCAGCAGCTTGGATAGCTCTGGGGCCAACGTCCTGACTTTC. This codes for CASSLDSSGANVLTF. The chain is built from TRBV5-1 and TRBJ2-6; D gene uncertain. CDR1 is SGHRS, CDR2 YFSETQ, per germline. This CDR3 is built from 15 residues. With 0 bases removed from V and 0 bases from J, the gap between germline ends came to 4 bases.

The V gene is TRBV19, the J gene TRBJ1-5; D uncertain. The germline V and J ends were trimmed by 7 bases and 0 bases, with 19 bases remaining between them. The CDR3 is 17 amino acids. Germline V gene data show CDR1 as LNHDA and CDR2 as SQIVND (reference sequence). The CDR3 is CASTAGRNSYSNQPQHF. Written as DNA, the CDR3 is TGTGCCAGTACCGCGGGGAGAAACAGCTATAGCAATCAGCCCCAGCATTTT.

This chain uses TRBV6-5 with TRBJ2-7, with 7 bases matching TRBD1. J lost 2 bases, V lost 4 bases, and 2 bases had no gene match. The CDR3 spans 13 residues. CDR1 is MNHEY, CDR2 SVGAGI, per germline. For the CDR3, the DNA is TGTGCCAGCAGTTCGGACAGGCCCTACGAGCAGTACTTC. It yields the protein CASSSDRPYEQYF.

V usage is TRBV5-4 and J usage is TRBJ2-5, with TRBD1 identical over 10 bases. The assigned J gene may be wrong: the sequence end matches TRBJ2-7 better. The CDR3 covers 15 residues. Germline CDR1 SGHNT, CDR2 YYREEE (reference sequence). CDR3 region: CASSLALGQGNEQYF. For the CDR3, the DNA is TGTGCCAGCAGCTTGGCTCTGGGACAGGGGAACGAGCAGTACTTC.

J is TRBJ2-2 and V is TRBV9; 8 nucleotides agree with TRBD2. The V and J ends lost 2 bases and 7 bases, in that order; junction bases with no gene match: 1. The germline V gene encodes CDR1 SGDLS and CDR2 YYNGEE. The CDR3 length is 13 residues. DNA for the CDR3: TGTGCCAGCAGCGTCCGGGGGGGCGGGGAGCTGTTTTTT. This encodes CASSVRGGGELFF. The full variable domain, in which reference TRBV9 and TRBJ2-2 provide the parts outside the CDR3, is DSGVTQTPKHLITATGQRVTLRCSPRSGDLSVYWYQQSLDQGLQFLIQYYNGEERAKGNILERFSAQQFPDLHSELNLSSLELGDSALYFCASSVRGGGELFFGEGSRLTVL.

This clone was recorded only once. V usage is TRBV5-6 and J usage is TRBJ2-5; weak D call: TRBD1 (6 bases). The CDR3 consists of 13 residues. Germline V gene data show CDR1 as SGHDT and CDR2 as YYEEEE. V lost 6 bases and J lost 5, with 14 bases in between. The CDR3 spells CASTTGWRETQYF. The DNA of the CDR3 is TGTGCCAGCACGACAGGCTGGCGGGAGACCCAGTACTTC. Drawing the rest from reference TRBV5-6 and TRBJ2-5, the complete variable domain is DAGVTQSPTHLIKTRGQQVTLRCSPKSGHDTVSWYQQALGQGPQFIFQYYEEEERQRGNFPDRFSGHQFPNYSSELNVNALLLGDSALYLCASTTGWRETQYFGPGTRLLVL.

The V gene is TRBV5-8, the J gene TRBJ2-7, with a weak D call TRBD2 (6 bases). Trimming cost V 4 bases and J 1 base, with 12 bases left between them. The CDR3 runs 14 residues. Germline CDR1 reads SGHTS; CDR2 reads YDEGEE. CDR3 coding DNA: TGTGCCAGCAGCCCGGGACTGGAGTCCTACGAGCAGTACTTC. Translation gives CASSPGLESYEQYF.

This chain connects TRBV2 to TRBJ2-7, with 8 bases identical to TRBD1. J lost 0 bases, V lost 6 bases, and 7 bases had no gene match. Germline loops: CDR1 SNHLY, CDR2 FYNNEI. This CDR3 region has 15 residues. CDR3 sequence: CASSGTGLSSYEQYF. The DNA for the CDR3 is TGTGCCAGCAGCGGGACAGGCCTTAGCTCCTACGAGCAGTACTTC.

The chain recombines TRBV2 with TRBJ1-2; 8 positions agree with TRBD1. CDR1 SNHLY and CDR2 FYNNEI come from the germline V gene. Unmatched junction bases numbered 8, after V lost 7 bases and J lost 4 bases. The CDR3 has 14 amino acids. CDR3 nucleotide sequence: TGTGCCAGCAAGAAGACAGGGGAAAGCTATGGCTACACCTTC. It is translated as CASKKTGESYGYTF.

The chain links TRBV9 to TRBJ1-4, with D possibly matching TRBD1 (5 bases). The CDR3 length is 14 residues. Trimming shortened V by 4 bases and J by 6 bases, and 13 bases separated the two germline ends. The V gene's germline CDR1 is SGDLS and CDR2 YYNGEE. The CDR3 DNA reads as TGTGCCAGCAGCCCCCTGGGGGGAGATGAAAAACTGTTTTTT. Translated: CASSPLGGDEKLFF. Full variable domain (rest looked up from reference TRBV9 and TRBJ1-4): DSGVTQTPKHLITATGQRVTLRCSPRSGDLSVYWYQQSLDQGLQFLIQYYNGEERAKGNILERFSAQQFPDLHSELNLSSLELGDSALYFCASSPLGGDEKLFFGSGTQLSVL.

The CDR3 sequence: CASSGTGGYEQYF. The CDR3 DNA follows: TGTGCCAGCTCCGGGACAGGGGGCTACGAGCAGTACTTC. The rearrangement joins TRBV2 to TRBJ2-7, with 11 bases aligning to TRBD1. J lost 3 bases, V lost 8 bases, and 3 bases had no gene match. The CDR3 spans 13 residues. CDR1 SNHLY and CDR2 FYNNEI come from the germline V gene.

The V and J genes are TRBV5-1 and TRBJ1-1; 7 nucleotides line up with TRBD1. V dropped 5 bases and J dropped 5; count of bases not matched to a gene: 12. CDR1 SGHRS and CDR2 YFSETQ come from the germline V gene. The CDR3 is made up of 15 amino acids. The CDR3, as DNA: TGCGCCAGCAGACCTAGACAGGGAGGAAGGACTGAAGCTTTCTTT. It codes for CASRPRQGGRTEAFF.

This clone has only a few counts. The chain joins TRBV5-1 to TRBJ1-1; a weak D match, TRBD1 (6 bases). Germline lookup yields CDR1 SGHRS and CDR2 YFSETQ. Trimming pared 7 bases from V and 1 base from J, leaving 14 bases between. The CDR3 spans 14 residues. CDR3 protein: CASYLTGPNTEAFF. The CDR3 bases are TGCGCCAGCTATCTGACAGGCCCGAACACTGAAGCTTTCTTT.

The V call is TRBV27, the J call TRBJ1-2, with TRBD1 as a possible D gene (6 bases). V lost 3 bases, J lost 4 bases, and 12 bases lay in between. The germline CDR1 and CDR2 sequences are MNHEY and SMNVEV (reference sequence). The CDR3 has 14 amino acids. The CDR3 protein is CASSLGARGYGYTF. Written as DNA, the CDR3 is TGTGCCAGCAGTTTGGGGGCCCGCGGCTATGGCTACACCTTC.

This clone showed up just once. V usage is TRBV28 and J usage is TRBJ2-7; D gene unclear. V dropped 5 bases and J dropped 2 bases, with 4 bases sitting between them. From germline, CDR1 is MDHEN and CDR2 SYDVKM. The CDR3 runs 11 residues. CDR3 nucleotides: TGTGCCAGCAGTCAGACCTACGAGCAGTACTTC. Its translation: CASSQTYEQYF.

The rearrangement uses TRBV7-6 and TRBJ2-5, with D perhaps TRBD1 (6 bases). The CDR3 consists of 15 residues. The ends were cut back, 1 base at V and 1 base at J, with 10 bases in the middle. Germline loops: CDR1 SGHVS, CDR2 FNYEAQ. CDR3 region: CASSLVYRAQETQYF. The DNA for the CDR3 is TGTGCCAGCAGCTTAGTATACAGGGCCCAAGAGACCCAGTACTTC.

The chain combines TRBV5-4 with TRBJ2-5; D is unclear. Trimming took 0 bases from V and 2 from J, leaving 11 bases between them. The CDR3 length is 15 residues. Germline V gene data show CDR1 as SGHNT and CDR2 as YYREEE (reference sequence). The CDR3 DNA sequence: TGTGCCAGCAGCTTGGCCTACAGAACTCAAGAGACCCAGTACTTC. Amino acids: CASSLAYRTQETQYF.

This sequence joins TRBV18 and TRBJ2-5; D possibly corresponds to TRBD2 (6 bases). This CDR3 spans 17 amino acids. CDR1 is KGHSH, CDR2 LQKENI, per germline. V gave up 3 bases and J gave up 4 bases, with 21 bases separating them. This CDR3 is CASSPLPLSRGGETQYF. CDR3 bases: TGTGCCAGCTCACCTCTCCCCCTTTCGCGGGGCGGAGAGACCCAGTACTTC.

The gene calls are TRBV7-9 and TRBJ2-4; tentative D call: TRBD2 (5 bases). From germline, CDR1 is SEHNR and CDR2 FQNEAQ (reference sequence). V lost 5 bases to trimming and J lost 6 bases, with 17 bases between them. There are 15 residues in the CDR3. The CDR3 sequence is CASSPSPIRGNIQYF. In nucleotides, the CDR3 is TGTGCCAGCAGCCCATCGCCAATCCGGGGAAACATTCAGTACTTC.

The chain employs TRBV27 and TRBJ2-3, with 11 positions matching TRBD2. The CDR3 runs to 15 residues. The germline gives CDR1 MNHEY, CDR2 SMNVEV (reference sequence). Trimming at V came to 8 bases and at J to 4 bases, leaving 8 bases not matched to a gene. CDR3 nucleotides: TGTGCCAGCCGAGAACTAGCGGGAGTACCAGATACGCAGTATTTT. Amino acid sequence: CASRELAGVPDTQYF.

This clone was recorded only once. The chain recombines TRBV12-5 with TRBJ1-6, with unresolved D. V lost 7 bases and J lost 8, with 21 bases in between. There are 16 residues in the CDR3. Per germline, CDR1 LGHNT and CDR2 FRNRAP. CDR3 in amino acids: CASVQEGFGNYSPLHF. CDR3 DNA: TGTGCTAGTGTCCAGGAGGGTTTCGGCAATTATTCACCCCTCCACTTT.